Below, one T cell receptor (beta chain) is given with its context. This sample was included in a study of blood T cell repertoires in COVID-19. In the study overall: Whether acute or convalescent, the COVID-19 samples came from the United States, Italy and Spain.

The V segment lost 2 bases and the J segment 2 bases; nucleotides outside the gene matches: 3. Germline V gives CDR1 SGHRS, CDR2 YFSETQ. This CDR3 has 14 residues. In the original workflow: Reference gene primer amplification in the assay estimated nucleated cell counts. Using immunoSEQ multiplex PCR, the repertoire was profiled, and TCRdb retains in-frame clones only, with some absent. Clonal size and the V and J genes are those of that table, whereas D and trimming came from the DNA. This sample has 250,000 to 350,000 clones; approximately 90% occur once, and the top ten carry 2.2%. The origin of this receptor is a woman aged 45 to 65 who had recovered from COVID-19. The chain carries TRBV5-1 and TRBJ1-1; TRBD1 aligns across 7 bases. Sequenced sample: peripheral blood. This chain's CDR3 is CASSLQGINTEAFF. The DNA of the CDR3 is TGCGCCAGCAGCTTACAGGGGATTAACACTGAAGCTTTCTTT.